This TCR beta chain derives from a study of cytomegalovirus exposure and HLA in healthy donors. PCR used 60 Vbeta primers and 13 Jbeta primers. Assay used: immunoSEQ multiplex PCR; TCRdb lists only in-frame clones, some missing. The sample includes some 150,000 clones, roughly 76% of them seen just once. Overall study findings and caveats: According to a later analysis, most TCR beta chains associated with CMV appeared HLA-restricted. Later analysis identified a missense DCLRE1C variant that was linked to TCR beta V- and J-gene trimming. A later analysis linked 15,000 to 20,000 TCR beta sequences to HLA alleles at 0.05 false discovery rate. CMV serostatus was the sole immune exposure data available.

This clone was found a few times. Its antigen is unidentified. The CDR3 has 15 amino acids. The V gene's germline CDR1 is SGHRS and CDR2 YFSETQ. The junction had 5 bases not matched to a gene; V was cut back by 0 bases and J by 7 bases. The sequence derives from a man between 60 and 75 years old in good health and CMV-seronegative. Input material: PBMCs. The gene calls are TRBV5-1 and TRBJ2-2, with 8 bases identical to TRBD1. As DNA, the CDR3 is TGCGCCAGCAGCTTGGGACAGGGGAGAATCGGGGAGCTGTTTTTT. Translating it yields CASSLGQGRIGELFF.